This is a list of T cell receptor beta chains from one sample in a study of T cell responses to AZD1222 COVID-19 vaccine. The data were produced by immunoSEQ multiplex PCR, yet TCRdb's version contains in-frame clones alone and is incomplete. Among 200,000 to 250,000 clones listed, around 94% were seen once. The sequenced sample was peripheral blood, obtained 28 days after the second dose of the MenACWY control vaccine. Receptors originate from an adult who received the MenACWY meningococcal vaccine as a control. Each CDR3 is given with its conserved first and last residue. A D gene is named only where the DNA matches it firmly. Rows give clone size only sometimes, using once, few, many, or a class for an expanded clone.

CDR3 DNA: TGTGCCACCAGCCCGCGGACAGGGAACTATGGCTACACCTTC
CDR3 protein: CATSPRTGNYGYTF
clone size: .
V gene: TRBV15
D gene: TRBD1
J gene: TRBJ1-2

CDR3 DNA: TGTGCCAGCAGCTTAAACAGCGCCTACGAGCAGTACTTC
CDR3 protein: CASSLNSAYEQYF
clone size: .
V gene: TRBV7-2
D gene: .
J gene: TRBJ2-7

CDR3 DNA: TGTGCCTGGAGTTTTGGGGGTGCTGAAGCTTTCTTT
CDR3 protein: CAWSFGGAEAFF
clone size: .
V gene: TRBV30
D gene: .
J gene: TRBJ1-1

CDR3 DNA: TGTGCCAGCACCTTCGGGGGATTGTATGGCTACACCTTC
CDR3 protein: CASTFGGLYGYTF
clone size: .
V gene: TRBV12-3/TRBV12-4
D gene: .
J gene: TRBJ1-2

CDR3 DNA: TGTGCCAGCAGCTTTCCGTTGTCAGCTATGAACACTGAAGCTTTCTTT
CDR3 protein: CASSFPLSAMNTEAFF
clone size: .
V gene: TRBV7-9
D gene: .
J gene: TRBJ1-1

CDR3 DNA: TGCGCCATTCCCGACAGGGGGCCTACCGGGGAGCTGTTTTTT
CDR3 protein: CAIPDRGPTGELFF
clone size: .
V gene: TRBV10-1
D gene: TRBD1
J gene: TRBJ2-2

CDR3 DNA: TGTGCCAGCAGTCGGACTAGCGGGAGTCAAGAGCAGTACTTC
CDR3 protein: CASSRTSGSQEQYF
clone size: .
V gene: TRBV28
D gene: TRBD2
J gene: TRBJ2-7

CDR3 DNA: TGTGCCAGCAGCAATAAGGCAGGGACTAGCTCCTATAATTCACCCCTCCACTTT
CDR3 protein: CASSNKAGTSSYNSPLHF
clone size: .
V gene: TRBV7-9
D gene: .
J gene: TRBJ1-6

CDR3 DNA: TGTGCCTGGAGGGAGCGGGAAAGTCGGTTCTTC
CDR3 protein: CAWRERESRFF
clone size: .
V gene: TRBV30
D gene: TRBD2
J gene: TRBJ2-1

CDR3 DNA: TGTGCCTGGAGTGTAAAGGCTAACTATGGCTACACCTTC
CDR3 protein: CAWSVKANYGYTF
clone size: .
V gene: TRBV30
D gene: .
J gene: TRBJ1-2

CDR3 DNA: TGTGCCAGCAGCCAAAATGGGAACACTGAAGCTTTCTTT
CDR3 protein: CASSQNGNTEAFF
clone size: .
V gene: TRBV4-2
D gene: .
J gene: TRBJ1-1

CDR3 DNA: TGTGCCAGCAGACTCTTATTGGCCAGGGATAAAGCTTTCTTT
CDR3 protein: CASRLLLARDKAFF
clone size: .
V gene: TRBV21-1
D gene: .
J gene: TRBJ1-1

CDR3 DNA: TGTGCCAGCAGTAATAGTTGGCGGAAGCCCAATGAGCAGTTCTTC
CDR3 protein: CASSNSWRKPNEQFF
clone size: .
V gene: TRBV28
D gene: .
J gene: TRBJ2-1

CDR3 DNA: TGTGCCAGTAGTATTATGACGGTCTACAATGAGCAGTTCTTC
CDR3 protein: CASSIMTVYNEQFF
clone size: .
V gene: TRBV19
D gene: .
J gene: TRBJ2-1

CDR3 DNA: TGTGCCAGCAGCTTAAACAGACAGGAAGAGACCCAGTACTTC
CDR3 protein: CASSLNRQEETQYF
clone size: .
V gene: TRBV5-4
D gene: .
J gene: TRBJ2-5

CDR3 DNA: TGTGCCAGCAGCTTGTGGCAGGGGAACTATGGCTACACCTTC
CDR3 protein: CASSLWQGNYGYTF
clone size: .
V gene: TRBV5-4
D gene: .
J gene: TRBJ1-2

CDR3 DNA: TGTGCCAGCAGCGGGACTAGCGGGACGCCCACCGGGGAGCTGTTTTTT
CDR3 protein: CASSGTSGTPTGELFF
clone size: .
V gene: TRBV9
D gene: TRBD2
J gene: TRBJ2-2

CDR3 DNA: TGTGCCAGCAGCTTAAACGCAGGACAAGAGACCCAGTACTTC
CDR3 protein: CASSLNAGQETQYF
clone size: .
V gene: TRBV11-2
D gene: .
J gene: TRBJ2-5

CDR3 DNA: TGTGCCAGCAGTGCGGGGGCTCCGGGACAGCCATATTCACCCCTCCACTTT
CDR3 protein: CASSAGAPGQPYSPLHF
clone size: .
V gene: TRBV6-1
D gene: TRBD1
J gene: TRBJ1-6

CDR3 DNA: TGTGCCAGCAGCTTGGCGATAGCGGAGTTCACCGGGGAGCTGTTTTTT
CDR3 protein: CASSLAIAEFTGELFF
clone size: .
V gene: TRBV9
D gene: .
J gene: TRBJ2-2

CDR3 DNA: TGCGCCAGCAGCCTAAACCCGGGGGTTAATGAAAAACTGTTTTTT
CDR3 protein: CASSLNPGVNEKLFF
clone size: .
V gene: TRBV5-1
D gene: .
J gene: TRBJ1-4

CDR3 DNA: TGTGCCAGCGGTCGTAGTAATGAGGGCACCTACGAGCAGTACTTC
CDR3 protein: CASGRSNEGTYEQYF
clone size: once
V gene: TRBV6-5
D gene: .
J gene: TRBJ2-7

CDR3 DNA: TGTGCCAGCAGTGATAGCGGCTCCCTCGTTGGCGAGCAGTACTTC
CDR3 protein: CASSDSGSLVGEQYF
clone size: .
V gene: TRBV25-1
D gene: .
J gene: TRBJ2-7

CDR3 DNA: TGTGCCAGTAGTCCAGACAGTGGTGCATATGGCTACACCTTC
CDR3 protein: CASSPDSGAYGYTF
clone size: .
V gene: TRBV19
D gene: .
J gene: TRBJ1-2

CDR3 DNA: TGTGCCAGCAGATGGAGGGCGGACGGAGAGCAGTACTTC
CDR3 protein: CASRWRADGEQYF
clone size: .
V gene: TRBV27
D gene: .
J gene: TRBJ2-7

CDR3 DNA: TGTGCCAGCTCGCAGGGGGCGACCTACGAGCAGTACTTC
CDR3 protein: CASSQGATYEQYF
clone size: .
V gene: TRBV7-3
D gene: TRBD1
J gene: TRBJ2-7

CDR3 DNA: TGTGCCAGCAGCCAAGACCTATCTCATCCAGGGGGCCGTTTCTATGAGCAGTTCTTC
CDR3 protein: CASSQDLSHPGGRFYEQFF
clone size: .
V gene: TRBV14
D gene: TRBD1
J gene: TRBJ2-1

CDR3 DNA: TGTGCCAGCAGCGACCGGGGAACCCAACTTAGCACAGATACGCAGTATTTT
CDR3 protein: CASSDRGTQLSTDTQYF
clone size: .
V gene: TRBV6-2/TRBV6-3
D gene: .
J gene: TRBJ2-3

CDR3 DNA: TGTGCCAGCAGTTTCGGGGGCGCCACTAATCGGGGTCAGCCCCAGCATTTT
CDR3 protein: CASSFGGATNRGQPQHF
clone size: .
V gene: TRBV28
D gene: .
J gene: TRBJ1-5